One and the same sample provided the 8 T cell receptor beta chains below, sequenced in a study of brain T cells in children with intractable seizures. Profiled with immunoSEQ multiplex PCR; TCRdb holds only in-frame clones, not every one. The table has approximately 330,000 clones, about 94% seen once. Specified time point: blood from clinic visit 5 months post-surgery; TSC patient then seizure free. The input for sequencing was peripheral blood, taken 4 to 5 months after surgery. These TCRs come from a boy younger than two with tuberous sclerosis and intractable seizures.

The chain uses TRBV7-9 and TRBJ2-1, with 8 bases aligning to TRBD2. This CDR3 is built from 16 residues. V lost 1 base to trimming and J lost 7 bases; unmatched junction nucleotides: 9. Germline loops: CDR1 SEHNR, CDR2 FQNEAQ (reference sequence). This CDR3 reads CASSLVRSGSKNEQFF. CDR3 coding DNA: TGTGCCAGCAGCTTAGTAAGGAGCGGGAGTAAAAATGAGCAGTTCTTC.

The chain combines TRBV7-3 with TRBJ2-1; possibly TRBD1 or TRBD2 for D (6 bases each). CDR3 length: 13 residues. The V end lost 6 bases, the J end lost 5 bases, and 11 bases lay between the germline ends. Germline assignment: CDR1 SGHTA and CDR2 FQGTGA. CDR3 amino acids: CASSRRGNNEQFF. The CDR3 DNA sequence: TGTGCCAGCAGTCGGAGGGGGAACAATGAGCAGTTCTTC.

V usage is TRBV12-3 or TRBV12-4 and J usage is TRBJ1-5; no clear D. The CDR3 extends over 13 amino acids. V dropped 2 bases and J dropped 7 bases, with 9 bases sitting between them. Written as DNA, the CDR3 is TGTGCCAGCAGTTTATTGGAGGGCCAGCCCCAGCATTTT. Translating gives CASSLLEGQPQHF.

The gene calls are TRBV11-2 and TRBJ2-7; maybe TRBD1 (6 bases). CDR1 and CDR2 (germline): SGHAT, FQNNGV. This CDR3 has 17 residues. With 5 bases removed from V and 4 bases from J, the gap between germline ends came to 24 bases. CDR3 in amino acids: CASSRRTASTQLYEQYF. The CDR3 region has the DNA TGTGCCAGCAGCCGGAGGACAGCGTCCACCCAGCTGTACGAGCAGTACTTC.

DNA for the CDR3: TGTGCCAGCAGAGCGACAGAGGCCAGCAATCAGCCCCAGCATTTT. Its translation is CASRATEASNQPQHF. This chain uses TRBV6-5 with TRBJ1-5, with D tentatively TRBD1 (5 bases). The CDR3 runs to 15 residues. Deletions cut 6 bases from V and 1 base from J, with 13 bases between. Germline CDR1 MNHEY, CDR2 SVGAGI.

This clone has a single count. The chain has TRBV3-1 (or the pseudogene TRBV3-2) and TRBJ2-3, with 8 bases aligning to TRBD2. The CDR3 is made up of 16 amino acids. J gave up 2 bases and V 3 bases, and 7 bases lay outside the gene matches. CDR1 is LGHDT, CDR2 YNNKEL, per germline (reference sequence). Here the CDR3 reads CASSHFGGVLTDTQYF. The CDR3 DNA is TGTGCCAGCAGCCACTTCGGGGGGGTCCTCACAGATACGCAGTATTTT.

The chain combines TRBV7-6 with TRBJ2-1, with 7 bases identical to TRBD2. The germline CDR1 and CDR2 sequences are SGHVS and FNYEAQ. The V and J ends lost 4 bases and 2 bases, in that order; junction bases with no gene match: 5. CDR3 length equals 15 residues. The CDR3 region has the DNA TGTGCCAGCAGCTCGACTAGCCAGACCTACAATGAGCAGTTCTTC. Translated, it gives CASSSTSQTYNEQFF.

V and J are TRBV25-1 and TRBJ2-2, with D tentatively TRBD2 (6 bases). Germline V gene sequence: CDR1 MGHDK, CDR2 SYGVNS. The V and J ends lost 4 bases and 5 bases respectively, with 8 bases between them. This CDR3 is built from 13 residues. The CDR3 sequence: CASSAGGTGELFF. The DNA of the CDR3 is TGTGCCAGCAGTGCCGGGGGAACCGGGGAGCTGTTTTTT.